This T cell receptor (beta chain) was identified in a study of regulatory T cells in long-lasting Graves disease. Germline CDR1 DFQATT, CDR2 SNEGSKA (reference sequence). The CDR3 contains 11 residues. Time point defined: newly diagnosed GD, antithyroid drugs for less than 3 months. There was RNA extracted from PBMCs, and the TCR library was made from it. Assembly of TCR beta libraries relied on iRepertoire HTBI primers together with Arm-PCR of CDR3 regions. Each CDR3 protein is one row after TCRdb ran MiXCR on the multiplex PCR reads. The profile shows about 430,000 distinct CDR3 sequences, roughly 15% of them singletons. These sequences were also reported in another study, on T cells in Graves' hyperthyroidism and ophthalmopathy.

The specimen was peripheral blood mononuclear cells (PBMCs), collected at new diagnosis, from a patient treated with antithyroid drugs. This chain uses TRBV20-1 with TRBJ2-5; D uncertain. This TCR was sampled from a woman in her thirties or forties with Graves disease. CDR3 region: CYEACQETQYF. DNA of the CDR3: TGCTACGAGGCTTGCCAAGAGACCCAGTACTTC.